The 14 T cell receptor beta chains below were found in one sample sequenced in a study of beta chain features in type 1 diabetes. Study results and limitations: Moderate but significant shortening of TCRB CDR3s was recorded in all four CD4+ subsets from Type 1 diabetes patients.

The antigens for these receptors are not known. Expressed TCRB transcripts were sequenced because the entire RNA isolate underwent reverse transcription. This table comes from immunoSEQ multiplex PCR, and its TCRdb copy is limited to in-frame clones, with some not included. Among hundreds of thousands of clones listed, 9.5% to 13% were seen once. Input material: naive CD4+ T cells from blood. These receptors originate from a man aged 25-40 years with type 1 diabetes.

In this sample, this clone turned up a few times. The chain couples TRBV25-1 to TRBJ2-7; D is undetermined. Germline V gene sequence: CDR1 MGHDK, CDR2 SYGVNS. The CDR3 runs 14 residues. With 3 bases removed from V and 1 base from J, the gap between germline ends came to 10 bases. CDR3 in amino acids: CASSDLAESYEQYF. In nucleotides, the CDR3 is TGTGCCAGCAGTGATCTCGCAGAATCCTACGAGCAGTACTTC.

The rearrangement uses TRBV6-6 and TRBJ2-1, with D uncertain. The ends were cut back, 1 base at V and 6 bases at J, with 10 bases in the middle. The CDR3 is 14 residues long. Germline V gives CDR1 MNHNY, CDR2 SVGAGI (reference sequence). DNA for the CDR3: TGTGCCAGCAGTTACTACGCAGATTCCAATGAGCAGTTCTTC. Translating it yields CASSYYADSNEQFF.

This chain uses TRBV30 with TRBJ2-3, with 11 bases lining up with TRBD2. The germline gives CDR1 GTSNPN, CDR2 SVGIG (reference sequence). The J segment lost 5 bases and the V segment lost 5 bases, leaving 12 bases of the junction unmatched. CDR3 length equals 16 residues. This CDR3 reads CAWGESSGGAGDTQYF. The CDR3 DNA reads as TGTGCCTGGGGAGAAAGTAGCGGGGGGGCCGGAGATACGCAGTATTTT.

This clone showed up just a few times. The V call is TRBV28, the J call TRBJ2-1, with D possibly TRBD2 on 6 matching bases. The V gene's germline CDR1 is MDHEN and CDR2 SYDVKM. The CDR3 totals 12 residues. V was pared by 8 bases and J by 10 bases, with 15 bases between. CDR3 in amino acids: CASRGSGGEQFF. The CDR3 DNA follows: TGTGCCAGCCGGGGGTCAGGAGGCGAGCAGTTCTTC.

The gene calls are TRBV5-6 and TRBJ2-3; maybe TRBD1 (6 bases). From germline, CDR1 is SGHDT and CDR2 YYEEEE. The CDR3 is 13 amino acids. V dropped 1 base and J dropped 4 bases, with 7 bases sitting between them. DNA for the CDR3: TGTGCCAGCAGCTTGTCAGGGGCAGATACGCAGTATTTT. Translating gives CASSLSGADTQYF.

The V gene is TRBV4-3, the J gene TRBJ2-5, with D possibly matching TRBD1 (6 bases). This CDR3 contains 16 residues. Per germline, CDR1 LGHNA and CDR2 YSLEER. V shed 4 bases and J shed 5 bases, with 20 bases lying between them. The CDR3 here is CASSLWRGQLGETQYF. The CDR3 DNA reads TGCGCCAGCAGCCTGTGGCGCGGACAGCTGGGGGAGACCCAGTACTTC.

V usage is TRBV7-8 and J usage is TRBJ1-1; perhaps TRBD1 as D (6 bases). Germline V gene data show CDR1 as SGHVS and CDR2 as FQNEAQ. This CDR3 is 14 amino acids long. V was cut by 4 bases and J by 1 base, with 10 bases left in between. The CDR3 reads CASSYGGANTEAFF. Written as DNA, the CDR3 is TGTGCCAGCAGCTATGGGGGGGCGAACACTGAAGCTTTCTTT.

The rearrangement links TRBV30 to TRBJ2-7; 8 bases map to TRBD1. V was clipped by 2 bases and J by 3 bases; unmatched bases: 6. Germline V gene lookup returns CDR1 GTSNPN and CDR2 SVGIG (reference sequence). This CDR3 spans 14 amino acids. The chain's CDR3 is CAWSRTGGYYEQYF. In nucleotides, the CDR3 is TGTGCCTGGAGTCGCACAGGGGGGTACTACGAGCAGTACTTC.

As for this clone: The same CDR3 arises from other DNA sequences in this sample as well. CDR3 nucleotides: TGTGCCAGCTCGCCGGGACAGGGAGAGACCCAGTACTTC. This encodes CASSPGQGETQYF. The rearrangement joins TRBV18 to TRBJ2-5; 9 nucleotides line up with TRBD1. The CDR3 sequence is 13 residues long. Germline values: CDR1 KGHSH, CDR2 LQKENI. Unmatched junction bases numbered 3, after V lost 6 bases and J lost 4 bases. Based on the CDR3 plus reference TRBV18 and TRBJ2-5, the full variable domain is NAGVMQNPRHLVRRRGQEARLRCSPMKGHSHVYWYRQLPEEGLKFMVYLQKENIIDESGMPKERFSAEFPKEGPSILRIQQVVRGDSAAYFCASSPGQGETQYFGPGTRLLVL.

The gene calls are TRBV7-6 and TRBJ1-1; 7 bases match TRBD1. This CDR3 region has 15 residues. CDR1 and CDR2 from the germline V gene are SGHVS and FNYEAQ. V lost 1 base to trimming and J lost 1 base; unmatched junction nucleotides: 3. CDR3 in DNA: TGTGCCAGCAGCTTAGTTGACAGGGAGAACACTGAAGCTTTCTTT. Translated: CASSLVDRENTEAFF. The entire variable domain, with the rest obtained from reference TRBV7-6 and TRBJ1-1, is as follows: GAGVSQSPRYKVTKRGQDVALRCDPISGHVSLYWYRQALGQGPEFLTYFNYEAQQDKSGLPNDRFSAERPEGSISTLTIQRTEQRDSAMYRCASSLVDRENTEAFFGQGTRLTVV.

The genes are TRBV6-6 and TRBJ2-5; D remains unclear. The CDR3 runs to 15 residues. The V end was cut by 2 bases, the J end by 5 bases, with 15 bases between. Germline V CDR1 and CDR2: MNHNY, SVGAGI (reference sequence). In nucleotides, the CDR3 is TGTGCCAGCAGTTACAGAGAGGTGGCTGGGGAGACCCAGTACTTC. This gives the protein CASSYREVAGETQYF.

This clone has just a few counts. The J gene is TRBJ2-3, the V gene TRBV7-2; TRBD2 matches 7 bases. The CDR3 runs to 15 residues. V was clipped by 0 bases and J by 7 bases; unmatched bases: 7. Germline V gene data show CDR1 as SGHTA and CDR2 as FQGNSA. The CDR3 loop reads CASSLAGGEGNTQYF. In DNA form, the CDR3 reads TGTGCCAGCAGCTTAGCGGGCGGGGAGGGGAATACGCAGTATTTT.

V gene TRBV18 combines with J gene TRBJ1-6; D possibly corresponds to TRBD1 (5 bases). V lost 0 bases to trimming and J lost 6 bases, with 9 bases between them. The germline V gene has CDR1 KGHSH and CDR2 LQKENI. CDR3 length equals 15 residues. DNA of the CDR3: TGTGCCAGCTCACCACCGGGACTTCTTAATTCACCCCTCCACTTT. Translating gives CASSPPGLLNSPLHF. The full variable domain, with the rest looked up from reference TRBV18 and TRBJ1-6, is NAGVMQNPRHLVRRRGQEARLRCSPMKGHSHVYWYRQLPEEGLKFMVYLQKENIIDESGMPKERFSAEFPKEGPSILRIQQVVRGDSAAYFCASSPPGLLNSPLHFGNGTRLTVT.

This clone was seen more than once but under ten times. The rearrangement links TRBV5-1 to TRBJ2-5; possibly TRBD2 for D (6 bases). V was cut by 0 bases and J by 2 bases, with 8 bases left in between. The germline gives CDR1 SGHRS, CDR2 YFSETQ. The CDR3 totals 14 residues. The CDR3 sequence is CASSLAGTQETQYF. CDR3 DNA sequence: TGCGCCAGCAGCTTGGCCGGGACTCAAGAGACCCAGTACTTC.